This T cell receptor beta chain was sequenced in a study of T cells in Graves' hyperthyroidism and ophthalmopathy. Study-wide results and limits: Researchers found most expanded thyroid clonotypes above 0.001 in blood as well.

Using RNA transcripts as the source, TCR beta CDR3 regions were amplified. An initial round of RT-PCR targeting the TCR CDR3 relied on the HTBI primer set. TCRdb recomputed calls from the multiplex PCR reads with MiXCR, one row per CDR3 protein. The table has more than 300,000 distinct CDR3 sequences, approximately 17% seen once. At least ten counts were recorded for this clonotype. The antigen remains unidentified. The CDR3 totals 15 residues. V lost 3 bases and J 3 bases, leaving 15 bases between the germline ends. Germline V gives CDR1 LNHDA, CDR2 SQIVND (reference sequence). The chain combines TRBV19 with TRBJ2-7, with D tentatively TRBD2 (7 bases). The receptor was isolated from a man younger than 35 with Graves' ophthalmopathy. Sequencing was carried out using blood. This CDR3 is CASSIGGGDLYEQYF. Here the CDR3 DNA reads TGTGCCAGTAGTATTGGCGGGGGCGATCTCTACGAGCAGTACTTC.